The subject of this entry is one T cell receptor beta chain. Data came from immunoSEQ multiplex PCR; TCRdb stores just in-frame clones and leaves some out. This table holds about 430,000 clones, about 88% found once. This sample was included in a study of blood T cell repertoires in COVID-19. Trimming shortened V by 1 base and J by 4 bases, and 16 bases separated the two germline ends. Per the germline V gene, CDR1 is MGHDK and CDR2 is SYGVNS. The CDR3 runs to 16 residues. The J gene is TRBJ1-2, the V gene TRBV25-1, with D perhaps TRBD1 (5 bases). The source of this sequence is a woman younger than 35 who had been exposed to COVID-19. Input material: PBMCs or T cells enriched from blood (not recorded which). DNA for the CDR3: TGTGCCAGCAGTGAATTTCGGTTTTCCGGGGGCTATGGCTACACCTTC. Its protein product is CASSEFRFSGGYGYTF.